This T cell receptor (beta chain) was captured in a study of cytomegalovirus exposure and HLA in healthy donors. As regards this clone: Its matching antigen is unknown.

PCR amplification relied on 60 Vbeta primers (plus 13 Jbeta primers). Sequenced by immunoSEQ multiplex PCR; TCRdb stores in-frame clones only, minus some. This table has about 160,000 clones, around 80% appearing once. With 1 base removed from V and 2 bases from J, the gap between germline ends came to 11 bases. This CDR3 comprises 15 residues. CDR1 LGHNA and CDR2 YSLEER come from the germline V gene. Whole-study findings and limits: Presence/absence analyses supposed approximately even sequencing depth among donors.

The material sequenced was PBMCs. V is TRBV4-3 and J is TRBJ1-2; D remains unclear. This receptor was taken from a man aged 30 to 45 in good health and CMV-seronegative. CDR3 sequence: CASSQGHSQNYGYTF. Here the CDR3 DNA reads TGCGCCAGCAGCCAAGGACACTCGCAAAACTATGGCTACACCTTC.